These 20 T cell receptor beta chains were all obtained from the same sample, sequenced in a study of technical replicates of blood from a few donors. Clones were sequenced by immunoSEQ multiplex PCR, and TCRdb holds only the in-frame ones, with some missing. The data hold some 80,000 clones, with nearly 98% observed a single time. The specimen sequenced was T cells isolated from PBMCs. These TCRs come from a human donor in good health.

The chain is built from TRBV6-1 and TRBJ2-1; 11 bases are shared with TRBD2. The CDR3 totals 15 residues. The V gene end was trimmed by 5 bases and the J gene end by 10 bases; junction bases not matched to a gene: 10. The germline CDR1 and CDR2 sequences are MNHNS and SASEGT. CDR3 DNA: TGTGCCAGCAGTCCCGGGACTAGCGGAAGGGTGGAGCAGTTCTTC. It translates to CASSPGTSGRVEQFF.

The V gene is TRBV6-5, the J gene TRBJ1-4; 10 nucleotides line up with TRBD1. V shed 0 bases, J shed 8 bases, and the junction held 6 bases outside the gene matches. This CDR3 has 16 amino acids. The germline gives CDR1 MNHEY, CDR2 SVGAGI. DNA of the CDR3: TGTGCCAGCAGTTACTCTTTAGGACAGGGGGGAGAAAAACTGTTTTTT. Translation: CASSYSLGQGGEKLFF.

This chain connects TRBV7-9 to TRBJ2-7; 15 nucleotides agree with TRBD2. The CDR3 has 17 amino acids. Trimming removed 6 bases from V and 2 bases from J; junction bases left unmatched: 8. CDR1 and CDR2 from the germline V gene are SEHNR and FQNEAQ (reference sequence). CDR3 nucleotide sequence: TGTGCCAGCAGTCCGCCGGGACTAGCGGGAGGAGCCTACGAGCAGTACTTC. Its protein is CASSPPGLAGGAYEQYF.

The rearrangement uses TRBV7-9 and TRBJ2-7, with D hard to call. The V gene's germline CDR1 is SEHNR and CDR2 FQNEAQ (reference sequence). V was trimmed by 5 bases and J by 3 bases, leaving 11 bases between them. This CDR3 comprises 13 residues. CDR3 protein: CASSRPPSYEQYF. The CDR3 nucleotides read TGTGCCAGCAGCCGCCCCCCTAGCTACGAGCAGTACTTC.

This clone was recorded only once. This chain uses TRBV4-2 with TRBJ2-2; 9 nucleotides agree with TRBD2. Germline V lookup: CDR1 LGHNA, CDR2 YNFKEQ. This CDR3 contains 16 residues. J lost 1 base, V lost 2 bases, and 2 bases had no gene match. The CDR3 bases are TGTGCCAGCAGCCAACATAGCGGGGGGAACACCGGGGAGCTGTTTTTT. This codes for CASSQHSGGNTGELFF.

This chain links TRBV6-1 with TRBJ2-2; D is unclear. CDR1 MNHNS and CDR2 SASEGT come from the germline V gene. The CDR3 is 14 amino acids. The V and J ends lost 4 bases and 0 bases respectively, with 6 bases between them. CDR3 region: CASSVQTNTGELFF. The CDR3 DNA reads as TGTGCCAGCAGTGTGCAGACGAACACCGGGGAGCTGTTTTTT.

The chain uses TRBV15 and TRBJ1-2, with D perhaps TRBD1 (5 bases). CDR3 length: 15 residues. Germline lookup yields CDR1 LNHNV and CDR2 YYDKDF (reference sequence). Trimming took 1 base from V and 4 from J, leaving 13 bases between them. The CDR3 protein is CATSRGEGRSYGYTF. Here the CDR3 DNA reads TGTGCCACCAGCAGAGGGGAGGGACGGAGCTATGGCTACACCTTC.

Only one count was recorded for this clone. This chain links TRBV7-2 with TRBJ1-1; D not certain. V lost 0 bases and J 3 bases, leaving 14 bases between the germline ends. Looked up from germline, CDR1 is SGHTA and CDR2 is FQGNSA. The CDR3 totals 16 residues. The CDR3: CASSLAGSGRYTEAFF. As DNA, the CDR3 is TGTGCCAGCAGCTTAGCGGGCTCCGGTCGTTACACTGAAGCTTTCTTT.

The chain uses TRBV5-1 and TRBJ1-1, with 9 bases matching TRBD1. V lost 6 bases, J lost 5 bases, and 11 bases stayed unmatched. This CDR3 comprises 15 residues. Germline V gives CDR1 SGHRS, CDR2 YFSETQ. The CDR3 here is CASIRDREQNTEAFF. DNA for the CDR3: TGCGCCAGCATCCGGGACAGGGAGCAGAATACTGAAGCTTTCTTT.

Only one count was recorded for this clone. The chain recombines TRBV5-1 with TRBJ1-1; 12 nucleotides line up with TRBD1. The CDR3 loop spans 15 amino acids. The trim removed 4 bases at V and 7 bases at J, leaving 8 bases unmatched. The germline V gene encodes CDR1 SGHRS and CDR2 YFSETQ. The CDR3 nucleotides are TGCGCCAGCAGCCCCTCCGGGACAGGGGGCGTTGAAGCTTTCTTT. It specifies CASSPSGTGGVEAFF.

The chain combines TRBV29-1 with TRBJ2-5, with a possible D match to TRBD2 (5 bases). The V gene lost 3 bases and the J gene lost 5 bases, with 13 bases spanning the gap. The germline V gene has CDR1 SQVTM and CDR2 ANQGSEA. The CDR3 totals 13 residues. In nucleotides, the CDR3 is TGCAGCGTTGAGGGTAGCGATGGGGAGACCCAGTACTTC. Translating gives CSVEGSDGETQYF.

J is TRBJ2-5 and V is TRBV11-2; TRBD2 might be the D (5 bases). The CDR3 is 15 residues long. Trimming removed 0 bases at V and 5 bases at J, with 13 bases between. Germline CDR1 is SGHAT and CDR2 is FQNNGV. CDR3 sequence: CASSLDWSGRETQYF. CDR3 in DNA: TGTGCCAGCAGCTTAGATTGGAGCGGCCGGGAGACCCAGTACTTC. Complete variable domain (other parts from reference TRBV11-2 and TRBJ2-5): EAGVAQSPRYKIIEKRQSVAFWCNPISGHATLYWYQQILGQGPKLLIQFQNNGVVDDSQLPKDRFSAERLKGVDSTLKIQPAKLEDSAVYLCASSLDWSGRETQYFGPGTRLLVL.

This chain joins TRBV5-1 and TRBJ2-3, with 7 nucleotides matching TRBD2. CDR1 and CDR2 from the germline V gene are SGHRS and YFSETQ. The trim removed 0 bases at V and 0 bases at J, leaving 7 bases unmatched. CDR3 size: 17 residues. Here the CDR3 DNA reads TGCGCCAGCAGCTTGGGACCCAGCGGGGCTAGCACAGATACGCAGTATTTT. Translation: CASSLGPSGASTDTQYF.

J is TRBJ1-2 and V is TRBV6-1; D is perhaps TRBD1 (6 bases). Trimming stripped 5 bases from V and 5 bases from J, with 6 bases between. This CDR3 spans 11 amino acids. In germline, CDR1 is MNHNS, CDR2 SASEGT. CDR3 amino acids: CASSTGYGYTF. In DNA form, the CDR3 reads TGTGCCAGCAGTACAGGGTATGGCTACACCTTC.

J is TRBJ2-7 and V is TRBV5-1; no firm D call. V was clipped by 2 bases and J by 0 bases, with 12 bases between them. Germline V CDR1 and CDR2: SGHRS, YFSETQ. CDR3 length: 15 residues. Here the CDR3 DNA reads TGCGCCAGCAGCTTCGACACCATGAGCTCCTACGAGCAGTACTTC. Amino acid sequence: CASSFDTMSSYEQYF. Full variable domain (outside the CDR3, taken from reference TRBV5-1 and TRBJ2-7): KAGVTQTPRYLIKTRGQQVTLSCSPISGHRSVSWYQQTPGQGLQFLFEYFSETQRNKGNFPGRFSGRQFSNSRSEMNVSTLELGDSALYLCASSFDTMSSYEQYFGPGTRLTVT.

The chain joins TRBV7-9 to TRBJ1-3; D unresolved. V was pared by 4 bases and J by 8 bases, with 15 bases between. The germline gives CDR1 SEHNR, CDR2 FQNEAQ (reference sequence). CDR3 length equals 14 residues. The chain's CDR3 is CASSSSQTADTIYF. For the CDR3, the DNA is TGTGCCAGCAGCTCTTCTCAAACGGCGGACACCATATATTTT.

The gene calls are TRBV28 and TRBJ2-7; TRBD2 aligns across 11 bases. V trimming: 5 bases; J trimming: 3 bases; junction bases outside the gene matches: 3. From germline, CDR1 is MDHEN and CDR2 SYDVKM. The CDR3 spans 14 residues. As DNA, the CDR3 is TGTGCCAGCAGTACACTAGCGGGAGACTACGAGCAGTACTTC. Amino acids: CASSTLAGDYEQYF.

This chain uses TRBV5-1 with TRBJ1-1, with D unresolved. V was trimmed by 1 base and J by 0 bases, leaving 7 bases between them. CDR3 size: 14 residues. CDR1 SGHRS and CDR2 YFSETQ come from the germline V gene. The CDR3 DNA reads as TGCGCCAGCAGCTTGACACAGATGAACACTGAAGCTTTCTTT. Protein sequence: CASSLTQMNTEAFF.

The chain joins TRBV7-2 to TRBJ2-3, with D tentatively TRBD2 (5 bases). The CDR3 totals 15 residues. Germline V gene lookup returns CDR1 SGHTA and CDR2 FQGNSA. The germline V and J ends were trimmed by 5 bases and 2 bases, with 14 bases remaining between them. The CDR3, as DNA: TGTGCCAGCAGCCGAAAGGACTCCTCCACAGATACGCAGTATTTT. It is translated as CASSRKDSSTDTQYF.

The J gene is TRBJ2-2, the V gene TRBV11-3; 8 positions agree with TRBD2. This CDR3 comprises 16 residues. Losses at the gene ends were 5 bases for V and 4 bases for J; bases not matched to a gene: 9. Germline CDR1 and CDR2: SGHNT and YENEEA. CDR3 loop: CASSLKRGRVTGELFF. CDR3 in DNA: TGTGCCAGCAGCCTCAAGCGGGGGCGAGTCACCGGGGAGCTGTTTTTT. Variable domain in full (rest from reference TRBV11-3 and TRBJ2-2): EAGVVQSPRYKIIEKKQPVAFWCNPISGHNTLYWYLQNLGQGPELLIRYENEEAVDDSQLPKDRFSAERLKGVDSTLKIQPAELGDSAVYLCASSLKRGRVTGELFFGEGSRLTVL.